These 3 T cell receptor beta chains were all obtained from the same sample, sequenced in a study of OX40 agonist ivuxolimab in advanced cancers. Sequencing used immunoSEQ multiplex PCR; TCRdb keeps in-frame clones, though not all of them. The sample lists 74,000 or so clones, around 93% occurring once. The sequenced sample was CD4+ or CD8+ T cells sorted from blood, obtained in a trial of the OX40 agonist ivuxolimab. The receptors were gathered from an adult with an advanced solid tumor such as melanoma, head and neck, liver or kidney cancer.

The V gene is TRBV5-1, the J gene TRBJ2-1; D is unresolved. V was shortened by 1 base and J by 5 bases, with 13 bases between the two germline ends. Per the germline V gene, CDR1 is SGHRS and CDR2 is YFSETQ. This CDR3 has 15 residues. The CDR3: CASSLIVGGNNEQFF. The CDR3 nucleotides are TGCGCCAGCAGCTTGATTGTCGGTGGAAACAATGAGCAGTTCTTC.

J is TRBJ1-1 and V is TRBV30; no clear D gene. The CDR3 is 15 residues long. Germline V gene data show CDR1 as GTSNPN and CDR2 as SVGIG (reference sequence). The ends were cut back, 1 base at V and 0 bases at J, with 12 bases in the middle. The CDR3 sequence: CAWSAKASMNTEAFF. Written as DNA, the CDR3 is TGTGCCTGGAGTGCGAAGGCTTCGATGAACACTGAAGCTTTCTTT.

CDR3: CASSVAPPTSQETQYF. The DNA for the CDR3 is TGCGCCAGCAGCGTGGCCCCCCCGACTAGCCAAGAGACCCAGTACTTC. This sequence joins TRBV5-1 and TRBJ2-5, with D perhaps matching TRBD2 (6 bases). The germline CDR1 and CDR2 sequences are SGHRS and YFSETQ. V was shortened by 4 bases and J by 1 base, with 17 bases between the two germline ends. The CDR3 sequence is 16 residues long.